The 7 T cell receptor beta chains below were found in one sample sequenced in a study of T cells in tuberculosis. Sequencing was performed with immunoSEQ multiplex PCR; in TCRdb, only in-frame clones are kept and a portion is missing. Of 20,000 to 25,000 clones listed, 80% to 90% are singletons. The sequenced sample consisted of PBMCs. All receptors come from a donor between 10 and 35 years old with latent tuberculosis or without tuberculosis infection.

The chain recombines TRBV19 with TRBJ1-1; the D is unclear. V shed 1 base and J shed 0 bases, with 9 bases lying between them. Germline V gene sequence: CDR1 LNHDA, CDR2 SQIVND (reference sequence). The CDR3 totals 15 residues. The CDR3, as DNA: TGTGCCAGTAGTATAGTCGGGTCTTTGAACACTGAAGCTTTCTTT. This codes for CASSIVGSLNTEAFF.

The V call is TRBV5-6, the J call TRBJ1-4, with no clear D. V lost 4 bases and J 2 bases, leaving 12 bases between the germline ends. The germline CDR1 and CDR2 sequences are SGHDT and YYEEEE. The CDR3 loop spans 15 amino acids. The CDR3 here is CASSLAGGTNEKLFF. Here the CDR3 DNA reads TGTGCCAGCAGCCTTGCGGGAGGGACTAATGAAAAACTGTTTTTT.

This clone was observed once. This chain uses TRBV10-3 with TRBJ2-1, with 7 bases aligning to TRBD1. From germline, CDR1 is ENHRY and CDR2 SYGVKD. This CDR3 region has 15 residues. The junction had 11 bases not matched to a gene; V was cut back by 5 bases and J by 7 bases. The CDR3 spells CAISLVTGVVNEQFF. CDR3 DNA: TGTGCCATCAGTTTAGTCACAGGGGTGGTGAATGAGCAGTTCTTC.

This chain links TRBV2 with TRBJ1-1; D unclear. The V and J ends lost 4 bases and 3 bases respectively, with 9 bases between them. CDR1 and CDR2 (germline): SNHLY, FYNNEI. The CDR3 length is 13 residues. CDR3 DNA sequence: TGTGCCAGCAGTGGGGCAGGTGACACTGAAGCTTTCTTT. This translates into CASSGAGDTEAFF.

CDR3 DNA sequence: TGTGCCAGCAGCTTAGCCGGTGTACAAGAGACCCAGTACTTC. Its protein product is CASSLAGVQETQYF. This chain connects TRBV7-2 to TRBJ2-5; D ambiguous. Germline-derived CDR1 and CDR2 are SGHTA and FQGNSA. V dropped 0 bases and J dropped 2 bases, with 7 bases sitting between them. The CDR3 extends over 14 amino acids.

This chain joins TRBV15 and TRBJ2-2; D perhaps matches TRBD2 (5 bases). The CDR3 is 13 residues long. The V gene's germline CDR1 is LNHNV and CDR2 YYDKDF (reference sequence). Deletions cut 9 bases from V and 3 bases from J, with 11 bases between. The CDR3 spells CATKTRDTGELFF. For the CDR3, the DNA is TGTGCCACGAAAACGAGGGACACCGGGGAGCTGTTTTTT.

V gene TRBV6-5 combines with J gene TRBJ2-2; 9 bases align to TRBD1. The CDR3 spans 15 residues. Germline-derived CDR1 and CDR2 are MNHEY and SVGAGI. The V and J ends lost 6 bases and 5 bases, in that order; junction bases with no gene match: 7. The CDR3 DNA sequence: TGTGCCAGCAGATATGGACAGGGGCGAACCGGGGAGCTGTTTTTT. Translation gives CASRYGQGRTGELFF.